This TCR beta chain was observed in a study of shared clonotypes between healthy human individuals. Memory CD4+ cells were the fraction left after CD45RA+ naive selection. In this sample, this clone turned up a few times. Clones were sequenced by immunoSEQ multiplex PCR, and TCRdb holds only the in-frame ones, with some missing. The sample contains 950,000 to 1,200,000 clones, 60% to 85% of which appear only once. The V and J ends lost 2 bases and 7 bases, in that order; junction bases with no gene match: 7. Germline V lookup: CDR1 GTSNPN, CDR2 SVGIG (reference sequence). This CDR3 has 14 amino acids.

This chain uses TRBV30 with TRBJ1-5; 8 bases map to TRBD1. The TCR comes from a young man in good health. Some clones in this sample may be carry-over from other donors' samples. Sequenced sample: memory CD4+ T cells from PBMCs. The subset: CD45RA-negative fraction. The CDR3 protein is CAWSPGQGRQPQHF. The CDR3 coding sequence is TGTGCCTGGAGTCCCGGACAGGGCCGACAGCCCCAGCATTTT.